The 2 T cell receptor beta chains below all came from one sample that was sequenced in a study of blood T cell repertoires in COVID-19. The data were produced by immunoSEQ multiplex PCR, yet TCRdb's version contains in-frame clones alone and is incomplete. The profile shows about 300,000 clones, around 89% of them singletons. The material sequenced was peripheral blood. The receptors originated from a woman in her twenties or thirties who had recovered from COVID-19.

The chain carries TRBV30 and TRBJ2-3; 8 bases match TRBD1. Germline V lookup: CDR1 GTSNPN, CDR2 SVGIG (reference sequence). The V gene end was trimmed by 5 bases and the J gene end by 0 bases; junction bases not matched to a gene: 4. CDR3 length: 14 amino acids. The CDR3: CAWRRTGSTDTQYF. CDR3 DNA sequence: TGTGCCTGGCGGAGGACAGGGAGCACAGATACGCAGTATTTT. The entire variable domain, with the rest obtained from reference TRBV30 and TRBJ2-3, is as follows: SQTIHQWPATLVQPVGSPLSLECTVEGTSNPNLYWYRQAAGRGLQLLFYSVGIGQISSEVPQNLSASRPQDRQFILSSKKLLLSDSGFYLCAWRRTGSTDTQYFGPGTRLTVL.

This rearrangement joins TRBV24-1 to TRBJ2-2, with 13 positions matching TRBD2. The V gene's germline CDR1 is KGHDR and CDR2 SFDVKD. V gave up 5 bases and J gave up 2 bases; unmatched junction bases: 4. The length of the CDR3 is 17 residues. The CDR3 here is CATSGTSGGPNTGELFF. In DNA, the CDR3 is TGTGCCACCAGTGGGACTAGCGGGGGCCCTAACACCGGGGAGCTGTTTTTT.